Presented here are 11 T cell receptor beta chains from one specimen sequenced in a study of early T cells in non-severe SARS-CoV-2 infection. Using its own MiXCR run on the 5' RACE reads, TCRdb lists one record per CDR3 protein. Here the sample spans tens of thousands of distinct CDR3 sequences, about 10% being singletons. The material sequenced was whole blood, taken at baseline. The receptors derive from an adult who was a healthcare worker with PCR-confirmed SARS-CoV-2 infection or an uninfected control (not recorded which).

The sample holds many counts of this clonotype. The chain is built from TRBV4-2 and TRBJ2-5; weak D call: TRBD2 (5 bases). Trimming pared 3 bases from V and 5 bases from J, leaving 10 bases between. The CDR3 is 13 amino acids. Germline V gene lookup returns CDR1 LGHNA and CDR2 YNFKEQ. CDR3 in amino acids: CASSHLEDETQYF. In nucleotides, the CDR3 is TGTGCCAGCAGCCACTTGGAGGATGAGACCCAGTACTTC.

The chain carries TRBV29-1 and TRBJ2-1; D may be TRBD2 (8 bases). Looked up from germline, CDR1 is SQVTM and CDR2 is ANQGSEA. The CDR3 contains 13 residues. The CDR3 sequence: CSSGTRQGNEQFF. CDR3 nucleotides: TGCAGTTCCGGGACTAGACAGGGCAATGAGCAGTTCTTC.

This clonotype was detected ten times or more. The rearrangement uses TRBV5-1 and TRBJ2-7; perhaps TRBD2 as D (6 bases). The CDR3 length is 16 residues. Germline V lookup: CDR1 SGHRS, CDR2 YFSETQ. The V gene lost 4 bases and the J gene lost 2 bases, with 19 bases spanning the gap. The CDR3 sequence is CASSSSLGSTPYEQYF. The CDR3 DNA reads TGCGCCAGCAGCAGCTCGCTCGGGAGCACCCCCTACGAGCAGTACTTC. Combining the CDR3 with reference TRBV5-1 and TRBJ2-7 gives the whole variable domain KAGVTQTPRYLIKTRGQQVTLSCSPISGHRSVSWYQQTPGQGLQFLFEYFSETQRNKGNFPGRFSGRQFSNSRSEMNVSTLELGDSALYLCASSSSLGSTPYEQYFGPGTRLTVT.

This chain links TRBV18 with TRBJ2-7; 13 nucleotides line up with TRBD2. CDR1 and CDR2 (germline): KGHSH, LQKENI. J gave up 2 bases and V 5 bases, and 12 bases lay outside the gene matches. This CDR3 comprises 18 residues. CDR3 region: CASSARNPGLAGTYEQYF. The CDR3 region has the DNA TGTGCCAGCTCAGCCCGGAACCCGGGACTAGCGGGGACCTACGAGCAGTACTTC.

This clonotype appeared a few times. The CDR3 is CAPKGAGIQYF. CDR3 coding DNA: TGTGCCCCTAAGGGGGCGGGCATTCAGTACTTC. This chain links TRBV19 with TRBJ2-4; TRBD1 matches 7 bases. J was trimmed by 9 bases and V by 11 bases; bases with no gene match: 7. Germline-derived CDR1 and CDR2 are LNHDA and SQIVND (reference sequence). The CDR3 is made up of 11 amino acids.

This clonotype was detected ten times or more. The CDR3 is CSVEVGTAGQAFF. DNA for the CDR3: TGCAGCGTTGAAGTGGGGACCGCGGGTCAAGCTTTCTTT. The rearrangement joins TRBV29-1 to TRBJ1-1, with a possible D match to TRBD1 (5 bases). CDR1 SQVTM and CDR2 ANQGSEA come from the germline V gene. V lost 1 base and J lost 9, with 15 bases in between. This CDR3 is 13 amino acids long.

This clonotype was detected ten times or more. As DNA, the CDR3 is TGCAGTGCCAAGGGCCTAGCGGGTTTCTACAATGAGCAGTTCTTC. Protein sequence: CSAKGLAGFYNEQFF. The chain combines TRBV20-1 with TRBJ2-1; 8 bases are a match to TRBD2. V was clipped by 6 bases and J by 3 bases; unmatched bases: 10. Germline assignment: CDR1 DFQATT and CDR2 SNEGSKA (reference sequence). This CDR3 has 15 residues.

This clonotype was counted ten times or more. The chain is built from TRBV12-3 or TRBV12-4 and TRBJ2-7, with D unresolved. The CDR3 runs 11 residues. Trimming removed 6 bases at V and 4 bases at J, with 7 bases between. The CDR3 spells CASSYGYEQYF. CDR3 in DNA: TGTGCCAGCAGCTACGGGTACGAGCAGTACTTC.

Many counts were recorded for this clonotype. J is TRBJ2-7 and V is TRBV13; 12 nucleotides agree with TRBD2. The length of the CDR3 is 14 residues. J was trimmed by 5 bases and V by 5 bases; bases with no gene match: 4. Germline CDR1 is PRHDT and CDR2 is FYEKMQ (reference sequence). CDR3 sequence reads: CASSVTSGGDEQYF. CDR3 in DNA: TGTGCCAGCAGCGTGACTAGCGGGGGAGACGAGCAGTACTTC.

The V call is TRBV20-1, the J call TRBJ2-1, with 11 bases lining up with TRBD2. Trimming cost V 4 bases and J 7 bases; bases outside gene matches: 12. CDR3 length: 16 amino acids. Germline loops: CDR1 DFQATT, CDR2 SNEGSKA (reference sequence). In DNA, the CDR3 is TGCAGTGCTAAAAGTCCTTTAGCGGGAGGGGAAAATGAGCAGTTCTTC. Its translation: CSAKSPLAGGENEQFF.

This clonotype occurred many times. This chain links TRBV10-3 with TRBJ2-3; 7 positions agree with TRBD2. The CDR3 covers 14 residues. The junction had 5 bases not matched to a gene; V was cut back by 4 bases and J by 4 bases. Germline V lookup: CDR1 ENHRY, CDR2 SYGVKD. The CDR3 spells CAISGDYPADTQYF. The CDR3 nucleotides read TGTGCCATCAGTGGGGACTACCCCGCAGATACGCAGTATTTT.